This TCR beta chain was retrieved from a study of CD8 T cells in ankylosing spondylitis. Study-wide results and caveats: CD8+ cells made up the disease-linked clones, which were relatively rare in peripheral blood. Clones linked to disease were reported to show significant enrichment in matched ankylosing spondylitis synovial fluid. In ankylosing spondylitis blood, a motif of roughly 8 highly homologous TCR beta variants appeared characteristic.

Only a few counts were recorded for this clonotype. Its specificity is unknown. Quantitative 5'-RACE was performed with molecular barcodes, and it yielded the TCR beta libraries. A single record per CDR3 protein comes from TCRdb applying MiXCR to the 5' RACE reads. In the table there are 500,000 to 650,000 distinct CDR3 sequences, about 5.2% of which are singletons. Germline values: CDR1 LGHNA, CDR2 YNFKEQ. The trim removed 4 bases at V and 0 bases at J, leaving 1 base unmatched. This CDR3 has 15 amino acids. The sequenced sample consisted of blood, either unsorted or a sorted T cell fraction (not recorded which). The TCR sequence derives from a male donor with ankylosing spondylitis. The chain carries TRBV4-2 and TRBJ1-1; 11 nucleotides match TRBD1. CDR3 nucleotide sequence: TGTGCCAGCAGCCGGGACAGGGGGGTGAACACTGAAGCTTTCTTT. Translating gives CASSRDRGVNTEAFF.